The 4 T cell receptor beta chains below were found in one sample sequenced in a study of cytomegalovirus exposure and HLA in healthy donors. PCR involved 60 Vbeta and 13 Jbeta primers. TCRdb's table, derived via immunoSEQ multiplex PCR, lists solely in-frame clones and lacks some. The sample shows around 160,000 clones, about 72% of them seen only once. Sequencing was performed on PBMCs. The origin of the receptors is a man aged 45-65 years in good health and CMV-seropositive.

The CDR3 DNA reads TGTGCCAGCAGTTTACAGGGGTTGCGGACAGATACGCAGTATTTT. It is translated as CASSLQGLRTDTQYF. The rearrangement links TRBV6-5 to TRBJ2-3; 7 nucleotides align to TRBD1. The germline CDR1 and CDR2 sequences are MNHEY and SVGAGI. CDR3 size: 15 residues. Trimming at V came to 4 bases and at J to 3 bases, leaving 7 bases not matched to a gene.

The rearrangement links TRBV4-2 to TRBJ1-2; 10 positions match TRBD1. The ends lost 2 bases at V and 6 bases at J; junction bases unmatched: 9. Germline V CDR1 and CDR2: LGHNA, YNFKEQ. The CDR3 covers 16 residues. CDR3 region: CASSQPGQGYYNGYTF. The CDR3 DNA reads as TGTGCCAGCAGCCAACCGGGACAGGGGTACTATAATGGCTACACCTTC.

The chain is built from TRBV27 and TRBJ1-2, with 9 nucleotides matching TRBD1. The V gene's germline CDR1 is MNHEY and CDR2 SMNVEV (reference sequence). The CDR3 sequence is 15 residues long. V dropped 4 bases and J dropped 4; count of bases not matched to a gene: 7. In DNA, the CDR3 is TGTGCCAGCAGTTCCAGACAGGGGGTATTCTATGGCTACACCTTC. This translates into CASSSRQGVFYGYTF.

The V gene is TRBV10-2, the J gene TRBJ1-4; possible D gene TRBD1, 5 bases. CDR1 and CDR2 from the germline V gene are WSHSY and SAAADI. The CDR3 is 15 amino acids. V shed 1 base and J shed 4 bases, with 10 bases lying between them. The CDR3 nucleotides are TGCGCCAGCAGTGAGTTTACAGGCTTTAATGAAAAACTGTTTTTT. Translating it yields CASSEFTGFNEKLFF.